This T cell receptor beta chain derives from a study of shared clonotypes between healthy human individuals. Broader study findings: Lower generation probabilities were found for non-shared clonotypes than for those shared by all four donors.

V lost 6 bases, J lost 7 bases, and 9 bases stayed unmatched. CDR1 is MNHEY and CDR2 is SMNVEV in the germline V gene (reference sequence). There are 16 residues in the CDR3. Notes on this clone: What it binds is unknown.

TCRdb's copy holds only in-frame clones and misses some; the assay was immunoSEQ multiplex PCR. The sample carries roughly 2.2 million clones, 85% to 95% recorded once. The chain is built from TRBV27 and TRBJ2-2, with 12 bases lining up with TRBD1. The sample consisted of naive CD4+ T cells from PBMCs. The sample's subset: CD45RA+ positively selected. This receptor was obtained from a man aged 18-30 years in good health. Some clones in this sample may be carry-over from other donors' samples. CDR3 loop: CASSRPGQGAYGELFF. The CDR3 nucleotides are TGTGCCAGCAGCCGACCGGGACAGGGGGCATACGGGGAGCTGTTTTTT.